This TCR beta chain was recovered during a study of blood T cell repertoires in COVID-19. Study overall: Spain, Italy and the United States supplied samples that represented acute and convalescent COVID-19. T cells, B-cell-depleted T cells, or PBMCs provided the cDNA or gDNA that served as material.

How the authors handled the data: Estimation of nucleated cell counts was performed using reference gene primer amplification. The data were produced by immunoSEQ multiplex PCR, yet TCRdb's version contains in-frame clones alone and is incomplete. That table furnishes V, J and clone size, whereas the DNA furnished D and trimming. The table lists about 500,000 clones, approximately 89% of them singletons. Seattle patient enrollment occurred during active infection, with longitudinal follow-up thereafter. From germline, CDR1 is KGHSH and CDR2 LQKENI. Trimming at V came to 2 bases and at J to 5 bases, leaving 8 bases not matched to a gene. The CDR3 totals 15 residues.

This chain joins TRBV18 and TRBJ1-1; TRBD1 matches at 7 bases. This TCR was sampled from a young man with COVID-19, enrolled during active disease. The sequencing sample was made of peripheral blood. CDR3 in amino acids: CASSPLEGAETEAFF. The CDR3 DNA sequence: TGTGCCAGCTCACCATTGGAGGGGGCCGAAACTGAAGCTTTCTTT.